The T cell receptor beta chain described here comes from a study of cytomegalovirus exposure and HLA in healthy donors. Overall study results and limits: Rare TCR sequences predominated, though certain public TCRs were found in many donors. In a later analysis, common viral pathogens appeared linked to several of the most significant clusters.

Of note for this clone: Its antigen is not identified.

The CDR3 runs to 13 residues. From germline, CDR1 is SGHNT and CDR2 YYREEE (reference sequence). Trimming pared 3 bases from V and 3 bases from J, leaving 9 bases between. Healthy bone marrow donors formed the donor group. 60 Vbeta and 13 Jbeta primers were used in PCR. The table came from immunoSEQ multiplex PCR; TCRdb's copy has only in-frame clones and leaves some out. Of over 150,000 clones listed, about 80% are singletons. The sample consisted of PBMCs. The receptor comes from a young man in good health and CMV-seronegative. This chain links TRBV5-4 with TRBJ1-1, with D possibly matching TRBD1 (6 bases). The CDR3 sequence: CASSSGQDTEAFF. The CDR3, as DNA: TGTGCCAGCAGCTCGGGACAAGACACTGAAGCTTTCTTT.